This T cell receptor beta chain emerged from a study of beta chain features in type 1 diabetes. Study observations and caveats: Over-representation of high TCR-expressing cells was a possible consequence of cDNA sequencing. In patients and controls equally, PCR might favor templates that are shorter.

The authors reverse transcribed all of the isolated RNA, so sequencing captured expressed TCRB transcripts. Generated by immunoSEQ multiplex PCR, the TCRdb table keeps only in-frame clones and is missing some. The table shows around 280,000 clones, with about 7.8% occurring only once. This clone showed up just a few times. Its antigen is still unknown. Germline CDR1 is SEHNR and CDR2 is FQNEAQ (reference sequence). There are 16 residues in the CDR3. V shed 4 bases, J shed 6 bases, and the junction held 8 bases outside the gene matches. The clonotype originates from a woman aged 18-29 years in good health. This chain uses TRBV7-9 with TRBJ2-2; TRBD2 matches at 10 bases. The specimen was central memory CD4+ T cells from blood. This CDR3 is CASSWRLAGAPGELFF. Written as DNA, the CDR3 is TGTGCCAGCAGCTGGAGGCTAGCGGGGGCCCCCGGGGAGCTGTTTTTT.